Below are 21 T cell receptor beta chains sequenced from a single sample in a study of CD8+CD57+ T cells in acquired aplastic anemia. TCR beta VDJ and CDR3 profiles were obtained from a genomic DNA template. Using its own MiXCR run on the reads, TCRdb lists one record per CDR3 protein. The table records about 160,000 distinct CDR3 sequences, approximately 44% of them present only once. Input material: sorted CD4+, CD8+, or CD8+CD57+ T cells (not recorded which) from PBMCs. Source of these receptors: a human donor in good health.

V usage is TRBV5-1 and J usage is TRBJ2-3; D unclear. Germline loops: CDR1 SGHRS, CDR2 YFSETQ. The ends were cut back, 2 bases at V and 11 bases at J, with 12 bases in the middle. The length of the CDR3 is 12 residues. The CDR3 sequence: CASSFGSNEQYF. In DNA form, the CDR3 reads TGCGCCAGCAGCTTTGGTAGCAATGAGCAGTATTTT. The complete variable domain, with remaining parts taken from reference TRBV5-1 and TRBJ2-3, reads KAGVTQTPRYLIKTRGQQVTLSCSPISGHRSVSWYQQTPGQGLQFLFEYFSETQRNKGNFPGRFSGRQFSNSRSEMNVSTLELGDSALYLCASSFGSNEQYFGPGTRLTVL.

The rearrangement joins TRBV5-1 to TRBJ2-7; possible D gene TRBD1, 6 bases. The CDR3 covers 14 residues. Per the germline V gene, CDR1 is SGHRS and CDR2 is YFSETQ. With 3 bases removed from V and 3 bases from J, the gap between germline ends came to 13 bases. CDR3 protein: CASSSDRPLYEQYF. CDR3 DNA: TGCGCCAGCAGCTCCGACAGGCCTCTCTACGAGCAGTACTTC.

This clonotype was counted between two and nine times. One base away lies a much larger clone, so this may be a sequencing read error. The V gene is TRBV7-9, the J gene TRBJ2-7; D unclear. Germline CDR1 is SEHNR and CDR2 is FQNEAQ (reference sequence). V was clipped by 6 bases and J by 0 bases, with 6 bases between them. CDR3 length: 12 amino acids. The DNA for the CDR3 is TGTGCCAGCAGTCCCGCCTCCTACGAGCAGTACTTC. This gives the protein CASSPASYEQYF.

The chain combines TRBV4-1 with TRBJ2-7; 8 bases line up with TRBD1. Germline CDR1 reads MGHRA; CDR2 reads YSYEKL. The CDR3 runs to 14 residues. V shed 1 base, J shed 4 bases, and the junction held 3 bases outside the gene matches. This CDR3 reads CASSQAGGGYEQYF. The DNA of the CDR3 is TGCGCCAGCAGCCAAGCAGGGGGCGGATACGAGCAGTACTTC.

This clonotype was seen just once. The gene calls are TRBV15 and TRBJ1-5; D gene uncertain. V was shortened by 0 bases and J by 0 bases, with 6 bases between the two germline ends. The germline CDR1 and CDR2 sequences are LNHNV and YYDKDF (reference sequence). This CDR3 is built from 15 residues. CDR3 DNA sequence: TGTGCCACCAGCAGAGAGGGTTATAGCAATCAGCCCCAGCATTTT. Protein: CATSREGYSNQPQHF. Looking up the rest from reference TRBV15 and TRBJ1-5 gives the full variable domain: DAMVIQNPRYQVTQFGKPVTLSCSQTLNHNVMYWYQQKSSQAPKLLFHYYDKDFNNEADTPDNFQSRRPNTSFCFLDIRSPGLGDTAMYLCATSREGYSNQPQHFGDGTRLSIL.

This clonotype showed up many times. The J gene is TRBJ1-5, the V gene TRBV2, with 7 bases lining up with TRBD1. The CDR3 length is 16 residues. CDR1 and CDR2 from the germline V gene are SNHLY and FYNNEI. V lost 5 bases and J lost 3; bases outside the gene matches: 10. The CDR3 spells CASSLQGGGVNQPQHF. CDR3 bases: TGTGCCAGCAGTCTTCAGGGGGGGGGCGTCAATCAGCCCCAGCATTTT.

This rearrangement joins TRBV18 to TRBJ2-1, with 9 bases that match TRBD2. The CDR3 runs 15 residues. Germline V gene data show CDR1 as KGHSH and CDR2 as LQKENI. V was pared by 4 bases and J by 5 bases, with 6 bases of the junction left unmatched. The CDR3 nucleotides read TGTGCCAGCTCACTTAGACTAGCGGCTAACAATGAGCAGTTCTTC. This codes for CASSLRLAANNEQFF.

This clonotype was seen more than once but under ten times. The DNA of the CDR3 is TGTGCCAGCAGTTTATGGGGTGGAGAGACCCAGTACTTC. Its protein product is CASSLWGGETQYF. V usage is TRBV28 and J usage is TRBJ2-5; D gene uncertain. Per the germline V gene, CDR1 is MDHEN and CDR2 is SYDVKM. The CDR3 has 13 residues. V was shortened by 0 bases and J by 4 bases, with 6 bases between the two germline ends. The full variable domain, in which reference TRBV28 and TRBJ2-5 provide the parts outside the CDR3, is DVKVTQSSRYLVKRTGEKVFLECVQDMDHENMFWYRQDPGLGLRLIYFSYDVKMKEKGDIPEGYSVSREKKERFSLILESASTNQTSMYLCASSLWGGETQYFGPGTRLLVL.

The J gene is TRBJ2-3, the V gene TRBV20-1; D is uncertain. The CDR3 sequence is 14 residues long. CDR1 DFQATT and CDR2 SNEGSKA come from the germline V gene (reference sequence). The ends were cut back, 3 bases at V and 0 bases at J, with 10 bases in the middle. CDR3 sequence reads: CSASTGGSTDTQYF. In nucleotides, the CDR3 is TGCAGTGCTAGTACGGGCGGTAGCACAGATACGCAGTATTTT.

This clonotype was seen ten or more times. This chain uses TRBV20-1 with TRBJ1-1; D is possibly TRBD1 (6 bases). The CDR3 has 13 amino acids. V was cut by 0 bases and J by 5 bases, with 10 bases left in between. In germline, CDR1 is DFQATT, CDR2 SNEGSKA (reference sequence). The CDR3 sequence is CSAREQTGTEAFF. In DNA, the CDR3 is TGCAGTGCTAGAGAGCAAACAGGGACTGAAGCTTTCTTT.

The chain is built from TRBV15 and TRBJ2-1; a weak D match, TRBD2 (6 bases). Trimming shortened V by 5 bases and J by 0 bases, and 11 bases separated the two germline ends. The germline CDR1 and CDR2 sequences are LNHNV and YYDKDF (reference sequence). The CDR3 loop spans 15 amino acids. In DNA, the CDR3 is TGTGCCACCAGCCCGCGGGATATCTCCTACAATGAGCAGTTCTTC. This gives the protein CATSPRDISYNEQFF.

V and J are TRBV20-1 and TRBJ2-7; 11 nucleotides agree with TRBD1. Trimming took 1 base from V and 4 from J; bases not matched to a gene: 3. The CDR3 length is 14 residues. The germline gives CDR1 DFQATT, CDR2 SNEGSKA (reference sequence). CDR3 in DNA: TGCAGTGCTAGAGGGACAGGGGGCGCGTACGAGCAGTACTTC. As protein: CSARGTGGAYEQYF.

The V call is TRBV24-1, the J call TRBJ2-7; 8 bases agree with TRBD1. The CDR3 loop spans 15 amino acids. Germline CDR1 KGHDR, CDR2 SFDVKD. V gave up 4 bases and J gave up 0 bases; unmatched junction bases: 4. CDR3 loop: CATSEWTGISYEQYF. DNA of the CDR3: TGTGCCACCAGTGAATGGACAGGGATCTCCTACGAGCAGTACTTC.

Only one count was recorded for this clonotype. The chain is built from TRBV10-3 and TRBJ2-1, with 13 bases fitting TRBD2. The CDR3 spans 15 residues. After removal of 3 bases from V and 6 bases from J, the junction contained 2 bases not matched to a gene. CDR1 is ENHRY and CDR2 is SYGVKD in the germline V gene. CDR3 DNA sequence: TGTGCCATCAGTGATGGGACTAGCGGGGTCAATGAGCAGTTCTTC. This gives the protein CAISDGTSGVNEQFF.

Many counts were recorded for this clonotype. This rearrangement joins TRBV5-1 to TRBJ2-1; tentatively, D is TRBD2 (5 bases). Germline-derived CDR1 and CDR2 are SGHRS and YFSETQ. The CDR3 contains 17 residues. Between the trimmed V and J ends, which lost 0 bases and 0 bases, there was a span of 13 bases. CDR3 sequence reads: CASSLDRGSLSYNEQFF. The CDR3 coding sequence is TGCGCCAGCAGCTTGGATAGAGGGAGCCTCTCCTACAATGAGCAGTTCTTC.

In this sample, this clonotype turned up many times. This chain links TRBV20-1 with TRBJ1-1, with 8 nucleotides matching TRBD1. This CDR3 contains 14 residues. CDR1 DFQATT and CDR2 SNEGSKA come from the germline V gene (reference sequence). V lost 3 bases to trimming and J lost 4 bases; unmatched junction nucleotides: 7. The CDR3 region is CSASNQGAFTEAFF. The CDR3 DNA follows: TGCAGTGCTAGTAACCAGGGGGCTTTCACTGAAGCTTTCTTT.

At least ten counts were recorded for this clonotype. The chain has TRBV20-1 and TRBJ1-1, with no clear D. Germline CDR1 reads DFQATT; CDR2 reads SNEGSKA (reference sequence). V was trimmed by 3 bases and J by 3 bases, leaving 8 bases between them. CDR3 length equals 12 residues. CDR3 DNA: TGCAGTGCTAGTTCACCTGACACTGAAGCTTTCTTT. Translated: CSASSPDTEAFF.

This clonotype was seen more than once but under ten times. The rearrangement joins TRBV10-3 to TRBJ1-2; D gene ambiguous. Per germline, CDR1 ENHRY and CDR2 SYGVKD. The CDR3 covers 13 residues. Deletions cut 6 bases from V and 1 base from J, with 9 bases between. CDR3 protein: CAISLDGNYGYTF. The CDR3 nucleotides read TGTGCCATCAGCCTGGACGGTAACTATGGCTACACCTTC.

A note on this clonotype: Since a much larger clone is just one base distant, this may be a read error. The gene calls are TRBV5-4 and TRBJ1-4; 8 nucleotides line up with TRBD1. The CDR3 contains 14 residues. Germline V CDR1 and CDR2: SGHNT, YYREEE (reference sequence). Losses at the gene ends were 0 bases for V and 10 bases for J; bases not matched to a gene: 5. CDR3 bases: TGTGCCAGCAGCTTGGGACAGGGGAAGGGAAAACTGTTTTTT. Translation: CASSLGQGKGKLFF.

The genes are TRBV11-2 and TRBJ1-1; the D gene is possibly TRBD1 (6 bases). V dropped 6 bases and J dropped 0 bases, with 20 bases sitting between them. Per germline, CDR1 SGHAT and CDR2 FQNNGV. The CDR3 is 17 residues long. The CDR3 coding sequence is TGTGCCAGCAGAATCCCTAACTCGGGGGGCCTGAACACTGAAGCTTTCTTT. Amino acid sequence: CASRIPNSGGLNTEAFF.

Notes on this clonotype: Relative to the germline gene, one junction end is altered; a read error may explain this. The V gene is TRBV29-1, the J gene TRBJ2-3, with D hard to call. This CDR3 region has 10 residues. Per the germline V gene, CDR1 is SQVTM and CDR2 is ANQGSEA. The CDR3: CTATTDTQYF. The CDR3, as DNA: TGTACGGCCACCACAGATACGCAGTATTTT.